This T cell receptor beta chain was obtained from a study of regulatory T cells in long-lasting Graves disease. The wider study: Graves' patients (newly diagnosed) had been on antithyroid drugs under 3 months.

J gave up 2 bases and V 4 bases, and 4 bases lay outside the gene matches. CDR3 length: 16 amino acids. Germline CDR1 is SGHKS and CDR2 is YYEKEE (reference sequence). The time point is: newly diagnosed GD, antithyroid drugs for less than 3 months. PBMC RNA was the source of the TCR library. Study-level results: Few sampled subjects may have lowered accuracy.

This clonotype has a count of ten or more. Its antigen remains unidentified. Combining iRepertoire HTBI primers with Arm-PCR of CDR3 regions, the authors built TCR beta libraries. As handled by the study authors: Looking across samples, the authors found 62 TRBV and some 13 TRBJ segments. TCRdb analysed the multiplex PCR reads with MiXCR anew, one entry per CDR3 protein. The V and J calls, along with clone size, are taken from TCRdb and not from the paper's own processing. The top ten clones hold about 24% of a sample with 300,000 to 400,000 distinct CDR3 sequences, about 14% of them seen once. Sequenced material: peripheral blood mononuclear cells (PBMCs), taken at new diagnosis, from a patient treated with antithyroid drugs. The receptor comes from a female donor with Graves disease. V usage is TRBV5-5 and J usage is TRBJ1-5; 12 bases are a match to TRBD1. CDR3 protein: CASSLGTGGGNQPQHF. For the CDR3, the DNA is TGTGCCAGCAGCCTAGGGACAGGGGGCGGCAATCAGCCCCAGCATTTT.